A single sample is the source of the 26 T cell receptor beta chains below, sequenced in a study of PD-1 blockade in mismatch repair-deficient tumors. Assay: immunoSEQ multiplex PCR; the TCRdb copy retains only in-frame clones and omits some. This table holds 100,000 to 150,000 clones, approximately 90% found once. This specimen was peripheral blood, taken 44 weeks after starting pembrolizumab. The receptors derive from an adult with mismatch repair-deficient cancer.

CDR3 loop: CASAYQGLGEKLFF. CDR3 coding DNA: TGTGCCAGCGCCTATCAGGGTTTAGGGGAAAAACTGTTTTTT. The chain joins TRBV27 to TRBJ1-4, with TRBD1 as a possible D gene (5 bases). Germline V gene sequence: CDR1 MNHEY, CDR2 SMNVEV (reference sequence). This CDR3 has 14 residues. The V end was cut by 8 bases, the J end by 8 bases, with 18 bases between.

The J gene is TRBJ2-4, the V gene TRBV11-2; D tentatively reads TRBD1 or TRBD2 (5 bases each). The V and J ends lost 3 bases and 2 bases respectively, with 17 bases between them. CDR3 length equals 17 residues. CDR1 is SGHAT and CDR2 is FQNNGV in the germline V gene. The CDR3, as DNA: TGTGCCAGCAGCTTGTATGAGGGGCCAGGCCCCAAAAACATTCAGTACTTC. This sequence encodes CASSLYEGPGPKNIQYF.

This chain links TRBV25-1 with TRBJ1-5, with 7 bases aligning to TRBD1. Germline assignment: CDR1 MGHDK and CDR2 SYGVNS. This CDR3 comprises 11 residues. The V gene end was trimmed by 9 bases and the J gene end by 6 bases; junction bases not matched to a gene: 2. The DNA of the CDR3 is TGTGCCAGTCCAGGGGGTCAGCCCCAGCATTTT. Translating it yields CASPGGQPQHF.

This rearrangement joins TRBV4-2 to TRBJ2-2; D perhaps matches TRBD2 (5 bases). Germline V gene lookup returns CDR1 LGHNA and CDR2 YNFKEQ. With 3 bases removed from V and 11 bases from J, the gap between germline ends came to 7 bases. This CDR3 comprises 11 residues. The CDR3 DNA reads TGTGCCAGCAGCCAGGACTCTGAGCTGTTTTTT. Its protein is CASSQDSELFF.

The chain has TRBV4-1 and TRBJ2-3; TRBD1 or TRBD2 may be the D gene (5 bases each). V lost 4 bases and J 3 bases, leaving 32 bases between the germline ends. Germline V gene data show CDR1 as MGHRA and CDR2 as YSYEKL. The CDR3 loop spans 21 amino acids. Here the CDR3 DNA reads TGCGCCAGCAGCCCACGGGACGGGCTAGATACATCCCAACTCGTGACAGATACGCAGTATTTT. This encodes CASSPRDGLDTSQLVTDTQYF.

This clone was counted between two and nine times. The chain links TRBV2 to TRBJ2-7, with D perhaps matching TRBD1 or TRBD2 (5 bases each). The CDR3 has 11 residues. Looked up from germline, CDR1 is SNHLY and CDR2 is FYNNEI. The V end lost 7 bases, the J end lost 6 bases, and 10 bases lay between the germline ends. Written as DNA, the CDR3 is TGTGCCAGCAAGGGAGACAGCGAGCAGTACTTC. Translated, it gives CASKGDSEQYF.

The chain carries TRBV27 and TRBJ1-5; 8 positions agree with TRBD1. After removal of 4 bases from V and 7 bases from J, the junction contained 12 bases not matched to a gene. The CDR3 has 16 amino acids. Germline CDR1 is MNHEY and CDR2 is SMNVEV (reference sequence). The CDR3 bases are TGTGCCAGCAGTTATTACGGACAGGGTGGTAGCCAGCCCCAGCATTTT. It translates to CASSYYGQGGSQPQHF.

This clone came up a few times. The chain joins TRBV28 to TRBJ2-2; 12 bases are a match to TRBD1. After removal of 5 bases from V and 7 bases from J, the junction contained 11 bases not matched to a gene. There are 17 residues in the CDR3. The germline CDR1 and CDR2 sequences are MDHEN and SYDVKM. The CDR3 region is CASSPLPGTGGIGELFF. The CDR3 DNA is TGTGCCAGCAGTCCGCTGCCGGGGACAGGGGGCATCGGGGAGCTGTTTTTT. The variable domain in full, with the rest retrieved from reference TRBV28 and TRBJ2-2, is DVKVTQSSRYLVKRTGEKVFLECVQDMDHENMFWYRQDPGLGLRLIYFSYDVKMKEKGDIPEGYSVSREKKERFSLILESASTNQTSMYLCASSPLPGTGGIGELFFGEGSRLTVL.

The chain uses TRBV4-1 and TRBJ2-7; no clear D. Germline CDR1 reads MGHRA; CDR2 reads YSYEKL. CDR3 length: 14 residues. Trimming left V 1 base short and J 0 bases short, with 7 bases between. Written as DNA, the CDR3 is TGCGCCAGCAGCCAAGGGGCCCTCTCCTACGAGCAGTACTTC. It is translated as CASSQGALSYEQYF.

V gene TRBV15 combines with J gene TRBJ2-1, with D possibly TRBD2 on 6 matching bases. There are 13 residues in the CDR3. The germline V gene encodes CDR1 LNHNV and CDR2 YYDKDF (reference sequence). Deletions cut 6 bases from V and 4 bases from J, with 10 bases between. The CDR3 reads CATRAAGYNEQFF. The CDR3 nucleotides read TGTGCCACCAGGGCTGCGGGGTACAATGAGCAGTTCTTC.

This chain connects TRBV2 to TRBJ1-2, with D perhaps TRBD1 (5 bases). The germline gives CDR1 SNHLY, CDR2 FYNNEI. Deletions cut 7 bases from V and 2 bases from J, with 17 bases between. The CDR3 length is 15 residues. The DNA of the CDR3 is TGTGCCAGCAAGCCGACAGAGGTGTCGAACTATGGCTACACCTTC. The encoded protein is CASKPTEVSNYGYTF.

The V gene is TRBV27, the J gene TRBJ2-2, with 7 positions matching TRBD2. The CDR3 contains 14 residues. After removal of 2 bases from V and 6 bases from J, the junction contained 3 bases not matched to a gene. Germline CDR1 and CDR2: MNHEY and SMNVEV (reference sequence). The CDR3 DNA sequence: TGTGCCAGCAGTTTAACTAGCGTCCCCGGGGAGCTGTTTTTT. This translates into CASSLTSVPGELFF.

The chain couples TRBV5-8 to TRBJ2-4; D gene uncertain. This CDR3 spans 12 amino acids. The V end was cut by 0 bases, the J end by 11 bases, with 9 bases between. Germline V gene sequence: CDR1 SGHTS, CDR2 YDEGEE. CDR3 amino acids: CASSLAQDLQYF. The CDR3 DNA reads TGTGCCAGCAGCTTGGCGCAGGACCTTCAGTACTTC.

CDR3 protein: CASSESGRVNEQFF. CDR3 sequence (DNA): TGCGCCAGCAGCGAGAGTGGGAGAGTAAATGAGCAGTTCTTC. V and J are TRBV5-1 and TRBJ2-1, with D possibly being TRBD2 (5 bases). V was clipped by 4 bases and J by 7 bases, with 15 bases between them. The CDR3 has 14 residues. Germline assignment: CDR1 SGHRS and CDR2 YFSETQ.

This clone came up once. The rearrangement links TRBV6-1 to TRBJ2-4; 9 positions match TRBD1. The CDR3 has 14 amino acids. Germline V gene lookup returns CDR1 MNHNS and CDR2 SASEGT. V trimming: 4 bases; J trimming: 8 bases; junction bases outside the gene matches: 6. As DNA, the CDR3 is TGTGCCAGCAGTGGAGGACAGGGGTGGGACATTCAGTACTTC. Translated, it gives CASSGGQGWDIQYF.

The chain is built from TRBV18 and TRBJ2-3, with 7 bases lining up with TRBD1. This CDR3 is built from 14 residues. V lost 2 bases to trimming and J lost 5 bases; unmatched junction nucleotides: 4. Germline CDR1 and CDR2: KGHSH and LQKENI. As DNA, the CDR3 is TGTGCCAGCTCACCAACAGGGGCAGAAGATACGCAGTATTTT. This translates into CASSPTGAEDTQYF.

The sample holds a few counts of this clone. The chain uses TRBV6-6 and TRBJ2-5; the D call may be TRBD1 or TRBD2 (5 bases each). The germline CDR1 and CDR2 sequences are MNHNY and SVGAGI (reference sequence). The CDR3 is made up of 13 amino acids. Trimming left V 7 bases short and J 2 bases short, with 11 bases between. The CDR3 spells CASIRDPQETQYF. CDR3 bases: TGTGCCAGCATCCGGGACCCTCAAGAGACCCAGTACTTC.

J is TRBJ2-7 and V is TRBV6-5; D uncertain. The ends were cut back, 0 bases at V and 5 bases at J, with 8 bases in the middle. Germline CDR1 is MNHEY and CDR2 is SVGAGI. CDR3 size: 13 residues. The CDR3 DNA follows: TGTGCCAGCAGTTACTCGAGCAGGCACGAGCAGTACTTC. Its translation is CASSYSSRHEQYF.

V gene TRBV9 combines with J gene TRBJ2-7; TRBD2 matches at 10 bases. The junction had 5 bases not matched to a gene; V was cut back by 4 bases and J by 1 base. Germline CDR1 reads SGDLS; CDR2 reads YYNGEE. The CDR3 is 15 amino acids. CDR3 amino acids: CASSPLSGRSYEQYF. The CDR3 DNA is TGTGCCAGCAGCCCCCTTAGCGGGAGGTCCTACGAGCAGTACTTC.

The rearrangement joins TRBV10-2 to TRBJ2-1; 8 bases fit TRBD2. V shed 8 bases and J 1 base; nucleotides not matched to a gene: 4. Per the germline V gene, CDR1 is WSHSY and CDR2 is SAAADI. The CDR3 covers 14 residues. CDR3 in amino acids: CASGSGSSYNEQFF. CDR3 nucleotides: TGCGCCAGCGGGAGCGGGAGTTCCTACAATGAGCAGTTCTTC.

This chain joins TRBV27 and TRBJ2-1; 14 bases line up with TRBD2. The CDR3 has 15 residues. Trimming at V came to 5 bases and at J to 9 bases, leaving 6 bases not matched to a gene. Per the germline V gene, CDR1 is MNHEY and CDR2 is SMNVEV (reference sequence). This CDR3 is CASSQGTSGSVEQFF. The CDR3 nucleotides read TGTGCCAGCAGTCAGGGGACTAGCGGGAGTGTTGAGCAGTTCTTC.

The chain has TRBV5-1 and TRBJ1-2, with TRBD1 matching over 7 bases. This CDR3 has 15 residues. Losses at the gene ends were 7 bases for V and 3 bases for J; bases not matched to a gene: 12. Germline V lookup: CDR1 SGHRS, CDR2 YFSETQ. The CDR3 DNA sequence: TGCGCCAGCGCCCCCGGGCACAGGGGAGACTATGGCTACACCTTC. Amino acid sequence: CASAPGHRGDYGYTF.

This clone was recorded only once. The rearrangement links TRBV9 to TRBJ2-1; 8 bases are a match to TRBD1. CDR3 length equals 20 residues. Trimming at V came to 0 bases and at J to 3 bases, leaving 17 bases not matched to a gene. Per the germline V gene, CDR1 is SGDLS and CDR2 is YYNGEE. CDR3 sequence reads: CASSVEPGGPINTIYNEQFF. The CDR3 DNA is TGTGCCAGCAGCGTAGAGCCAGGGGGCCCCATTAACACAATCTACAATGAGCAGTTCTTC.

This chain links TRBV10-3 with TRBJ1-1; weak D call: TRBD1 (6 bases). CDR1 is ENHRY, CDR2 SYGVKD, per germline. The length of the CDR3 is 15 residues. V was clipped by 0 bases and J by 1 base, with 9 bases between them. DNA for the CDR3: TGTGCCATCAGTGAGTCTCGGGGGCCGAACACTGAAGCTTTCTTT. Translated: CAISESRGPNTEAFF.

This chain links TRBV30 with TRBJ1-5; D is perhaps TRBD1 (5 bases). Deletions cut 0 bases from V and 3 bases from J, with 6 bases between. Germline V CDR1 and CDR2: GTSNPN, SVGIG (reference sequence). The CDR3 spans 13 residues. The CDR3 sequence is CAWSVGDNQPQHF. The CDR3, as DNA: TGTGCCTGGAGTGTGGGGGACAATCAGCCCCAGCATTTT.

The chain employs TRBV28 and TRBJ2-4; tentative D call: TRBD1 (7 bases). CDR3 length: 18 amino acids. V lost 8 bases to trimming and J lost 0 bases, with 23 bases between them. The germline V gene encodes CDR1 MDHEN and CDR2 SYDVKM. The CDR3: CASGLGYGGGIAKNIQYF. Written as DNA, the CDR3 is TGTGCCAGCGGGTTGGGGTATGGAGGGGGCATAGCCAAAAACATTCAGTACTTC.